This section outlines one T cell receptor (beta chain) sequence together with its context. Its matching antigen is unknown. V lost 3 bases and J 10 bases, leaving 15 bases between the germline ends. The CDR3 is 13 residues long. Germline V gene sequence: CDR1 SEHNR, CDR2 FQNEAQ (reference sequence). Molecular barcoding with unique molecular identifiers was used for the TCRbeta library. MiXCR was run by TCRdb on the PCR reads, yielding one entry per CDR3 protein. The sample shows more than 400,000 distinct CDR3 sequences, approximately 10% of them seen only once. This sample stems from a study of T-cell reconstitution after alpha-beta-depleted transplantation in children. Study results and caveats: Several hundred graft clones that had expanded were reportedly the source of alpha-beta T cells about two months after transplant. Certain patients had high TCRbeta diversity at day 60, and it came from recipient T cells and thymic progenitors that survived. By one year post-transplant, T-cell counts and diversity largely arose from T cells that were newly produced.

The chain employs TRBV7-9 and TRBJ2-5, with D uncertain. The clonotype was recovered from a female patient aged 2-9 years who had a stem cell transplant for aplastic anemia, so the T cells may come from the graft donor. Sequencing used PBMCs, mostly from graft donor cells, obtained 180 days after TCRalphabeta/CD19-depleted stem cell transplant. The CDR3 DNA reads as TGTGCCAGCAGCTTCGACCAGCAGAGGTTCCAGTACTTC. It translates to CASSFDQQRFQYF.